This TCR beta chain derives from a study of shared clonotypes between healthy human individuals. This clone appeared once. Trimming left V 7 bases short and J 2 bases short, with 17 bases between. The CDR3 runs to 15 residues. Germline V gene sequence: CDR1 MRHNA, CDR2 SNTAGT. Profiled with immunoSEQ multiplex PCR; TCRdb holds only in-frame clones, not every one. The table has roughly 330,000 clones, around 74% seen once; the top ten hold 9% to 12%. Sequencing used memory CD4+ T cells sorted from blood. Described subset: CD45RA-negative fraction. The receptor's source is a man aged 30 to 45 in good health. V and J are TRBV6-4 and TRBJ2-5, with D unclear. CDR3 sequence: CASILVRVGQETQYF. The CDR3 region has the DNA TGTGCCAGCATACTGGTACGAGTGGGGCAAGAGACCCAGTACTTC.